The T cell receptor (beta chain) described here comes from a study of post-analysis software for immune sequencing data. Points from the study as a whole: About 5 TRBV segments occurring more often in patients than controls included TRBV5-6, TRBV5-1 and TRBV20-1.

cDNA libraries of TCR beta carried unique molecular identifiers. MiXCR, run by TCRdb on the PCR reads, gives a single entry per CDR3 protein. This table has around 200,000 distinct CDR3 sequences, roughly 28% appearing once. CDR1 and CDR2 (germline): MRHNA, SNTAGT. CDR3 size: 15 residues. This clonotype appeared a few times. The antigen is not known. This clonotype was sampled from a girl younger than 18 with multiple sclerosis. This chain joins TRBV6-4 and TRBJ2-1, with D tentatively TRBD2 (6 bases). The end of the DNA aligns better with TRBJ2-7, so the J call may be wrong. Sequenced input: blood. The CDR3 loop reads CASSDTGDSYNEQYF. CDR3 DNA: TGTGCCAGCAGTGACACGGGGGACTCCTACAATGAGCAGTACTTC.